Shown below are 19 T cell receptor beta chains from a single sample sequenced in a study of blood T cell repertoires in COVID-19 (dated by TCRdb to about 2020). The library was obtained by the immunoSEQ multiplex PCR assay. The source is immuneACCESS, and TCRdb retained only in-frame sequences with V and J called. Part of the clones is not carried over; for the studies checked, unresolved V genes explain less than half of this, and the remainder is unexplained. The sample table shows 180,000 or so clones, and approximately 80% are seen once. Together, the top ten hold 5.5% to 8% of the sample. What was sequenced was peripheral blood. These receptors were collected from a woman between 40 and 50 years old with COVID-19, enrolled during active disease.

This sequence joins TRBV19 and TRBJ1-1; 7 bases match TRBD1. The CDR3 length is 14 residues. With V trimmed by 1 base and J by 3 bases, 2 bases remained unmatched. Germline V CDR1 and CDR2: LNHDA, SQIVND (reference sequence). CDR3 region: CASSIGTGHTEAFF. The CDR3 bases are TGTGCCAGTAGTATAGGGACAGGCCACACTGAAGCTTTCTTT.

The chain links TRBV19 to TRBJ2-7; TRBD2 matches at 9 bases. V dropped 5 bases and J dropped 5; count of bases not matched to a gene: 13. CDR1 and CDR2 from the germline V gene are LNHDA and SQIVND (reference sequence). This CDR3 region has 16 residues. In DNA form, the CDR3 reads TGTGCCAGTAGTCCCAGCGGGGGGTCCAAGGTCCACGAGCAGTACTTC. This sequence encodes CASSPSGGSKVHEQYF.

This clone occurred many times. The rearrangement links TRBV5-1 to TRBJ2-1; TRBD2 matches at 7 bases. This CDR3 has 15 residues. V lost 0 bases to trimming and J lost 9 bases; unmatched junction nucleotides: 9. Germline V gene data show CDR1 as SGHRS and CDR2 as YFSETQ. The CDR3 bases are TGCGCCAGCAGCTTGGGAGGCGTAGCGGGTGGTGAGCAGTTCTTC. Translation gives CASSLGGVAGGEQFF.

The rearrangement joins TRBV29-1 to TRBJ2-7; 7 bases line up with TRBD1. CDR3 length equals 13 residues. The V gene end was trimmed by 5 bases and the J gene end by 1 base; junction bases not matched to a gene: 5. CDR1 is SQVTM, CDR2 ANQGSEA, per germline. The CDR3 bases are TGCAGCGTTACCGGGACAGTGTCCTACGAGCAGTACTTC. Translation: CSVTGTVSYEQYF.

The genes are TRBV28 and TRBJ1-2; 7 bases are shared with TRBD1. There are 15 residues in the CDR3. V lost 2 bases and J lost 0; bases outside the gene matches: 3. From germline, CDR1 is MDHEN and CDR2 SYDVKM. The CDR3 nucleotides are TGTGCCAGCAGTTTAATGACAGGGACTAACTATGGCTACACCTTC. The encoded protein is CASSLMTGTNYGYTF.

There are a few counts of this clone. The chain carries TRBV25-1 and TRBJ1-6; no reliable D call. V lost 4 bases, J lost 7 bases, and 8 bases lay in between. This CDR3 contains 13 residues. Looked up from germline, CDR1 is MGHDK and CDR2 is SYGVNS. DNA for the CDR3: TGTGCCAGCAGTGGGAACAGCAATTCACCCCTCCACTTT. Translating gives CASSGNSNSPLHF.

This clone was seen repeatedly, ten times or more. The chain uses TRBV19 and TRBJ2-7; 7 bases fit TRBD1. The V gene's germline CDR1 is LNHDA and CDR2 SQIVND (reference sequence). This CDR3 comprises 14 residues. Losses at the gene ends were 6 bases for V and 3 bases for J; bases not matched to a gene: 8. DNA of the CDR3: TGTGCCAGTAGCAGCCGGGACAGACGCTACGAGCAGTACTTC. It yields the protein CASSSRDRRYEQYF.

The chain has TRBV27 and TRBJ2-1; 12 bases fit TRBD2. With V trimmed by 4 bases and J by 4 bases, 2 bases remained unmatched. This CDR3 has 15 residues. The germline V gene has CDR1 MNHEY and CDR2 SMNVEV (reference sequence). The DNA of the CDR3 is TGTGCCAGCAGTTGGACTAGCGGGGCTTACAATGAGCAGTTCTTC. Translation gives CASSWTSGAYNEQFF.

The CDR3 coding sequence is TGTGCCAGCAGTCAGGACAGGGGACATTCACCCCTCCACTTT. Its protein product is CASSQDRGHSPLHF. The rearrangement uses TRBV6-5 and TRBJ1-6; 9 nucleotides match TRBD1. The CDR3 has 14 amino acids. The V and J ends lost 5 bases and 8 bases, in that order; junction bases with no gene match: 4. Germline values: CDR1 MNHEY, CDR2 SVGAGI.

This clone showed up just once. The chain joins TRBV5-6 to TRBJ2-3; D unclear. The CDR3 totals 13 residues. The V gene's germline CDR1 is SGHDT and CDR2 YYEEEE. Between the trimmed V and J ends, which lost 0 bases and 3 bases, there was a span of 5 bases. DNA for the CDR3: TGTGCCAGCAGCTTGGGCAGGACAGATACGCAGTATTTT. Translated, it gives CASSLGRTDTQYF. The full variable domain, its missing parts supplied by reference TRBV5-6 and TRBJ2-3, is DAGVTQSPTHLIKTRGQQVTLRCSPKSGHDTVSWYQQALGQGPQFIFQYYEEEERQRGNFPDRFSGHQFPNYSSELNVNALLLGDSALYLCASSLGRTDTQYFGPGTRLTVL.

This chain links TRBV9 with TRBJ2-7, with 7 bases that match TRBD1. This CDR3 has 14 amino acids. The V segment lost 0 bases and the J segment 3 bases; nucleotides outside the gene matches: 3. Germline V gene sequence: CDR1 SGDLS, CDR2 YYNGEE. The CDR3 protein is CASSVGQGFYEQYF. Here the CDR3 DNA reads TGTGCCAGCAGCGTAGGACAGGGCTTCTACGAGCAGTACTTC.

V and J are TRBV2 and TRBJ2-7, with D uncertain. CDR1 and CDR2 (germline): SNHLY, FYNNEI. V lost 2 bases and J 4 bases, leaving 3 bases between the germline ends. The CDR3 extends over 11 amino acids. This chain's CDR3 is CASSETYEQYF. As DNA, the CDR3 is TGTGCCAGCAGTGAAACTTACGAGCAGTACTTC. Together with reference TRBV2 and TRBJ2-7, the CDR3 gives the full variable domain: EPEVTQTPSHQVTQMGQEVILRCVPISNHLYFYWYRQILGQKVEFLVSFYNNEISEKSEIFDDQFSVERPDGSNFTLKIRSTKLEDSAMYFCASSETYEQYFGPGTRLTVT.

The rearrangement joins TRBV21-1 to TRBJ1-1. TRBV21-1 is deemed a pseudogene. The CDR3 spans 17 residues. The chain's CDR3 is CASSKVGGSGKNTEAFF. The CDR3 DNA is TGTGCCAGCAGCAAAGTGGGAGGGTCAGGGAAGAACACTGAAGCTTTCTTT.

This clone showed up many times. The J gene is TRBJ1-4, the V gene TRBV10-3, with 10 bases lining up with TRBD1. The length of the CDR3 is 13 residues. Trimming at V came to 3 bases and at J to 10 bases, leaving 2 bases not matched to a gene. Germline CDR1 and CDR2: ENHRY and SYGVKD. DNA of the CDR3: TGTGCCATCAGTGAAGGACAGGGGGGAAAACTGTTTTTT. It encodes CAISEGQGGKLFF.

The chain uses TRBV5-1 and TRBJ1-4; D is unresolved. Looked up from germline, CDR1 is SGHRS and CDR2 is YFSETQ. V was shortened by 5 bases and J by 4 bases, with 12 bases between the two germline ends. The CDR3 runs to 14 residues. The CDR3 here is CASRAAGINEKLFF. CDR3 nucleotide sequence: TGCGCCAGCAGGGCGGCGGGGATTAATGAAAAACTGTTTTTT.

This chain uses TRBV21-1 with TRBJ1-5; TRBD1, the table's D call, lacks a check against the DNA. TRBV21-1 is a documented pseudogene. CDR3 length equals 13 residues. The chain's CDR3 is CASTLPRTGCQHF. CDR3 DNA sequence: TGTGCCAGCACCTTACCCCGAACAGGCTGCCAGCATTTT.

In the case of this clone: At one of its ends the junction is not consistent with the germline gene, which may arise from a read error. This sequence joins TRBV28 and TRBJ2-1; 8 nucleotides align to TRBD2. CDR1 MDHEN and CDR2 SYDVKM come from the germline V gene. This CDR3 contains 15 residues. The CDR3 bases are TGTGCCAACAGTTTAGCGGGGAACCTCTACAATGAGCAGTTCTTC. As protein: CANSLAGNLYNEQFF.

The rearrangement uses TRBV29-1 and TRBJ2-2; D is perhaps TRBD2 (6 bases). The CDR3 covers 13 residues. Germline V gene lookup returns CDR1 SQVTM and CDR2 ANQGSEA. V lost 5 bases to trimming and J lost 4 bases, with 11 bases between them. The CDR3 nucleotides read TGCAGCGTTCCCGACGGGAGCACCGGGGAGCTGTTTTTT. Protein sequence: CSVPDGSTGELFF.

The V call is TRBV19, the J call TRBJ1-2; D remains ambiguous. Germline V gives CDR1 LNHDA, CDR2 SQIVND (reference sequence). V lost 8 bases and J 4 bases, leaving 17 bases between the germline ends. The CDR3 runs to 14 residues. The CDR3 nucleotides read TGTGCCAGTTACGGGGTCCATTCCTTCTATGGCTACACCTTC. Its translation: CASYGVHSFYGYTF.